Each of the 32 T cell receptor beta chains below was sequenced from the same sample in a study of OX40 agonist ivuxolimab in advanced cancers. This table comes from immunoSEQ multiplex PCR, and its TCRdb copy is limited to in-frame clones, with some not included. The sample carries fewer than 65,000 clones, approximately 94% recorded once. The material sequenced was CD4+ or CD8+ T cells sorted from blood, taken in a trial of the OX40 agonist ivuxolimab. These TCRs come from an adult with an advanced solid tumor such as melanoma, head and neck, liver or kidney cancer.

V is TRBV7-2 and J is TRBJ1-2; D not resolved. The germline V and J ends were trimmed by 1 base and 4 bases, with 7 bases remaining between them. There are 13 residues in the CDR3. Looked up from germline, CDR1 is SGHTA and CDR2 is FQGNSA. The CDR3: CASSLGPVYGYTF. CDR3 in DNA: TGTGCCAGCAGCTTAGGTCCCGTCTATGGCTACACCTTC.

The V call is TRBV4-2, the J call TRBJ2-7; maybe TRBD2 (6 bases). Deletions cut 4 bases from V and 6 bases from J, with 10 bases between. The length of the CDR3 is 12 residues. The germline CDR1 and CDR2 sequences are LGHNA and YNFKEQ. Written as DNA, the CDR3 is TGTGCCAGCAGCCCGGGACTTTCCGAGCAGTACTTC. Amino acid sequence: CASSPGLSEQYF.

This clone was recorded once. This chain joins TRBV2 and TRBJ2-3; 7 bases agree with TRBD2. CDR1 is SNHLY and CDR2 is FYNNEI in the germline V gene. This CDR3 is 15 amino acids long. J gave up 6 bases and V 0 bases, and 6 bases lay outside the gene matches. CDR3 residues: CASSEARRGGDTQYF. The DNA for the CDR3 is TGTGCCAGCAGTGAAGCGCGGCGGGGAGGGGATACGCAGTATTTT.

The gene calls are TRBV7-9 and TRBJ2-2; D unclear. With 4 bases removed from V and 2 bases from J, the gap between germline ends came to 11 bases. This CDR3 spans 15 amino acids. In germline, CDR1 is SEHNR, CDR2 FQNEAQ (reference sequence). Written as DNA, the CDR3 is TGTGCCAGCAGCTCAGAGGTGGAAAACACCGGGGAGCTGTTTTTT. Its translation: CASSSEVENTGELFF.

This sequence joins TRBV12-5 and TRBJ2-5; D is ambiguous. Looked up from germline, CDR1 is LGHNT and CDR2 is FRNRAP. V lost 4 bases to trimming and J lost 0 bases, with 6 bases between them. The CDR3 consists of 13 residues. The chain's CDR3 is CASGSSDQETQYF. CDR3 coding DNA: TGTGCTAGTGGTTCGAGTGACCAAGAGACCCAGTACTTC.

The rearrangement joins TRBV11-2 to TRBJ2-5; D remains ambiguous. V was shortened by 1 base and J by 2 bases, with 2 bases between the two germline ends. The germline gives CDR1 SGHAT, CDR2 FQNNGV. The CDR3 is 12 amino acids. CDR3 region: CASSLVQETQYF. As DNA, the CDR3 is TGTGCCAGCAGCTTAGTACAAGAGACCCAGTACTTC.

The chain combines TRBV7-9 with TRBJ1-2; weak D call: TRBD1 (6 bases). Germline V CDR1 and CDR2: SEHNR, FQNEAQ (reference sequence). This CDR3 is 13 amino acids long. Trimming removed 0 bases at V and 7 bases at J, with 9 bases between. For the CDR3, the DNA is TGTGCCAGCAGCTTAGCCGTCAGGGGTGGCTACACCTTC. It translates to CASSLAVRGGYTF.

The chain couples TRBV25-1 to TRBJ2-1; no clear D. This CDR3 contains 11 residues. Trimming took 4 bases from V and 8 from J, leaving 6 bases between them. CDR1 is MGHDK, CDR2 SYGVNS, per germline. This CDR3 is CASSVLDEQFF. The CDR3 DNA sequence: TGTGCCAGCAGTGTACTGGATGAGCAGTTCTTC.

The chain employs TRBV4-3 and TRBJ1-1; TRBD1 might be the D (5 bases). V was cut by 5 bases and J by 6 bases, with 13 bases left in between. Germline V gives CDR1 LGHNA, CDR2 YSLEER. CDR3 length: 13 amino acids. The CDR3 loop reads CASSFMGEAEAFF. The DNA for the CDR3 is TGCGCCAGCAGCTTCATGGGGGAGGCTGAAGCTTTCTTT.

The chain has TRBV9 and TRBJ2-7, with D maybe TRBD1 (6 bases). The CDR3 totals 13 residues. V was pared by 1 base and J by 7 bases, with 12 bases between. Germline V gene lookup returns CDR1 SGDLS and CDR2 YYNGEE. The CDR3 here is CASSVWAGDEQYF. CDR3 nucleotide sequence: TGTGCCAGCAGCGTATGGGCAGGGGATGAGCAGTACTTC.

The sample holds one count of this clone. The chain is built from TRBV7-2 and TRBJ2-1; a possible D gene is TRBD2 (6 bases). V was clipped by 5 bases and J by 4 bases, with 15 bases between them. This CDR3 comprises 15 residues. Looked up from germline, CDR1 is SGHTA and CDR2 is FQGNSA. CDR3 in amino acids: CASSTGLSKYNEQFF. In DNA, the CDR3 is TGTGCCAGCAGCACGGGACTTTCAAAATACAATGAGCAGTTCTTC.

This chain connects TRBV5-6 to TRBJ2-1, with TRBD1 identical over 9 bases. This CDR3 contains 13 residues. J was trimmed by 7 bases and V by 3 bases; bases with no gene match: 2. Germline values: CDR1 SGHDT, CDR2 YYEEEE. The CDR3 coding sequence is TGTGCCAGCAGCTCCGGGACAGGGAATGAGCAGTTCTTC. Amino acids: CASSSGTGNEQFF.

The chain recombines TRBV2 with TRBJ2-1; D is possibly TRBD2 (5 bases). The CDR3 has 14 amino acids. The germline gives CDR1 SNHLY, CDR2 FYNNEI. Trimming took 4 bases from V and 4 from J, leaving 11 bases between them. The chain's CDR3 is CASSVGIAYNEQFF. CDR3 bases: TGTGCCAGCAGTGTGGGAATAGCGTACAATGAGCAGTTCTTC. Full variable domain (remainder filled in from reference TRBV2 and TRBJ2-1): EPEVTQTPSHQVTQMGQEVILRCVPISNHLYFYWYRQILGQKVEFLVSFYNNEISEKSEIFDDQFSVERPDGSNFTLKIRSTKLEDSAMYFCASSVGIAYNEQFFGPGTRLTVL.

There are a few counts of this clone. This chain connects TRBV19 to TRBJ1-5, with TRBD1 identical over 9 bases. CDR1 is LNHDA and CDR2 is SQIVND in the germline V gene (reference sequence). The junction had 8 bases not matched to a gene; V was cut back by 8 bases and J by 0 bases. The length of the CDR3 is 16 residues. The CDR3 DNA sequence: TGTGCCAGTCGAACAGGGGGCGGGAATAGCAATCAGCCCCAGCATTTT. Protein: CASRTGGGNSNQPQHF.

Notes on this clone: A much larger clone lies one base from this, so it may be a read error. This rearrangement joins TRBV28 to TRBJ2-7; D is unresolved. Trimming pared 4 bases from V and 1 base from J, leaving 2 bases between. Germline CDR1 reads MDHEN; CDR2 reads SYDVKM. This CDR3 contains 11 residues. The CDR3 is CASSSSYEQYF. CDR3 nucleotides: TGTGCCAGCAGTTCTTCCTACGAGCAGTACTTC. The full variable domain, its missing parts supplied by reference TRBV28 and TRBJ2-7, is DVKVTQSSRYLVKRTGEKVFLECVQDMDHENMFWYRQDPGLGLRLIYFSYDVKMKEKGDIPEGYSVSREKKERFSLILESASTNQTSMYLCASSSSYEQYFGPGTRLTVT.

CDR3 in amino acids: CASSQDSTGRYEQYF. The CDR3 DNA reads TGCGCCAGCAGCCAAGACTCGACAGGGAGGTACGAGCAGTACTTC. The chain is built from TRBV4-3 and TRBJ2-7; TRBD1 might be the D (7 bases). The CDR3 is 15 residues long. Trimming shortened V by 0 bases and J by 4 bases, and 13 bases separated the two germline ends. CDR1 is LGHNA and CDR2 is YSLEER in the germline V gene.

The CDR3 sequence is CASSGIAEAYEQYF. CDR3 nucleotides: TGTGCCAGCAGTGGAATAGCTGAAGCCTACGAGCAGTACTTC. The V call is TRBV6-1, the J call TRBJ2-7; D not resolved. Trimming cost V 4 bases and J 2 bases, with 12 bases left between them. Germline CDR1 reads MNHNS; CDR2 reads SASEGT. The CDR3 runs 14 residues.

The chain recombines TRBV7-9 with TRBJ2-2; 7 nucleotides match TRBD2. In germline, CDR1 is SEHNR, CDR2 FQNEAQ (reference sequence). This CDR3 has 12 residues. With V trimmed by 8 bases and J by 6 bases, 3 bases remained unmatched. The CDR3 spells CASGRVAGELFF. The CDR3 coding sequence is TGTGCCAGCGGGAGGGTCGCCGGGGAGCTGTTTTTT.

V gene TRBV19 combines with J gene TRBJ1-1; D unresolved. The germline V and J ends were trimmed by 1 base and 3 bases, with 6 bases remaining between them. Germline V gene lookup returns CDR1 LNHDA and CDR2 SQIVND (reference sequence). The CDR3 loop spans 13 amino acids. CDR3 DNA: TGTGCCAGTAGTATAGTGGGAGACACTGAAGCTTTCTTT. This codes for CASSIVGDTEAFF.

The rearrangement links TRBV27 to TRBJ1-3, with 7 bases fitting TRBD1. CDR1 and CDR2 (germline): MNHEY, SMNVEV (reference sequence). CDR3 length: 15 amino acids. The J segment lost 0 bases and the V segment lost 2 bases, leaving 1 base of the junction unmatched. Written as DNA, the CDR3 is TGTGCCAGCAGTTTAAGGGGGCACTCTGGAAACACCATATATTTT. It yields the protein CASSLRGHSGNTIYF.

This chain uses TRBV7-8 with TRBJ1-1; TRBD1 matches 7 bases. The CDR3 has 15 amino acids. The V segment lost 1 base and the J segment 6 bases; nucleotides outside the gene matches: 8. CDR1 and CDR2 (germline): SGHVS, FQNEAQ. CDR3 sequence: CASSLGAGGGPEAFF. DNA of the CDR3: TGTGCCAGCAGCTTAGGGGCAGGGGGTGGGCCTGAAGCTTTCTTT. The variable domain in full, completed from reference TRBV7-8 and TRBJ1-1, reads GAGVSQSPRYKVAKRGQDVALRCDPISGHVSLFWYQQALGQGPEFLTYFQNEAQLDKSGLPSDRFFAERPEGSVSTLKIQRTQQEDSAVYLCASSLGAGGGPEAFFGQGTRLTVV.

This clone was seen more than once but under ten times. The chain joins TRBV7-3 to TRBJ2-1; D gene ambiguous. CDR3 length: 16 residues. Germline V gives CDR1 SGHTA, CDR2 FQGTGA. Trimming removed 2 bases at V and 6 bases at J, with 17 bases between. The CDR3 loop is CASSLLALKGRNEQFF. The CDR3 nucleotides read TGTGCCAGCAGCTTATTGGCACTAAAGGGCCGCAATGAGCAGTTCTTC.

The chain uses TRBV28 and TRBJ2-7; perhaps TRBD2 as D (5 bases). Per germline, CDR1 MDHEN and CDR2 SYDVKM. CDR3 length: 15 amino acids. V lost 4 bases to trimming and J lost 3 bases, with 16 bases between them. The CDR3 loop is CASSSRAGNIYEQYF. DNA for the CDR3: TGTGCCAGCAGTTCGAGGGCAGGTAATATCTACGAGCAGTACTTC.

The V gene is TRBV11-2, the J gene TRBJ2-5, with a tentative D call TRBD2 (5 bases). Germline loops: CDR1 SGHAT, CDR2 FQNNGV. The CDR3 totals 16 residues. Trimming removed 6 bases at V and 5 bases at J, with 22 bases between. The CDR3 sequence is CASSPTPLGVGETQYF. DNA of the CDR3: TGTGCCAGCAGTCCGACCCCTCTGGGAGTGGGGGAGACCCAGTACTTC.

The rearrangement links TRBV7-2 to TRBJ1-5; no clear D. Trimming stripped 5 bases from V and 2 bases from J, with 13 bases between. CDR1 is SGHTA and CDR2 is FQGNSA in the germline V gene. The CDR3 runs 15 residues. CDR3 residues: CASSLDWERNQPQHF. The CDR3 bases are TGTGCCAGCAGCCTCGATTGGGAGCGCAATCAGCCCCAGCATTTT.

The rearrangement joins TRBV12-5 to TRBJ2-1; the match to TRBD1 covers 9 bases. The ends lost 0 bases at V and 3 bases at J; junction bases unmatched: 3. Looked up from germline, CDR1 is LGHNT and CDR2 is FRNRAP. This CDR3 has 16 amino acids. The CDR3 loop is CASGLVQGAVYNEQFF. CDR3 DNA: TGTGCTAGTGGTTTGGTACAGGGGGCAGTCTACAATGAGCAGTTCTTC.

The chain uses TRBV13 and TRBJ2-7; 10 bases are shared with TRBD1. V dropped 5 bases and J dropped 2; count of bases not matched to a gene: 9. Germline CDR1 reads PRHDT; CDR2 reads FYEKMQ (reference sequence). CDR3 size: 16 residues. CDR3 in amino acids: CASSQRGGTGAYEQYF. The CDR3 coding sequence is TGTGCCAGCAGCCAGAGGGGCGGGACAGGGGCCTACGAGCAGTACTTC.

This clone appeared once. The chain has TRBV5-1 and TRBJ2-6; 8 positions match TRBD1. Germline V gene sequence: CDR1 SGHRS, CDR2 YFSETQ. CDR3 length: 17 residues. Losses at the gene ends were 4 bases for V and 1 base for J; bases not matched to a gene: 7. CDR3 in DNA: TGCGCCAGCAGCCCCGGGGACAGGTTTTCTGGGGCCAACGTCCTGACTTTC. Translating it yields CASSPGDRFSGANVLTF. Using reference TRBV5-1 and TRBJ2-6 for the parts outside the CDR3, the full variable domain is KAGVTQTPRYLIKTRGQQVTLSCSPISGHRSVSWYQQTPGQGLQFLFEYFSETQRNKGNFPGRFSGRQFSNSRSEMNVSTLELGDSALYLCASSPGDRFSGANVLTFGAGSRLTVL.

CDR3 sequence: CASTSGGYNEQFF. CDR3 nucleotides: TGTGCCTCCACTAGCGGGGGTTACAATGAGCAGTTCTTC. This chain uses TRBV27 with TRBJ2-1, with 11 positions matching TRBD2. With V trimmed by 11 bases and J by 4 bases, 4 bases remained unmatched. From germline, CDR1 is MNHEY and CDR2 SMNVEV (reference sequence). The CDR3 loop spans 13 amino acids.

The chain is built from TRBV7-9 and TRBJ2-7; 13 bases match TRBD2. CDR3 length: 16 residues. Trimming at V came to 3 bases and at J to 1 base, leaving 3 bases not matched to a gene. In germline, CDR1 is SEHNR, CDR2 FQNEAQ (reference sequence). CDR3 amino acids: CASSLTSGRSSYEQYF. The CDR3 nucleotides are TGTGCCAGCAGCTTGACTAGCGGGAGGTCTTCCTACGAGCAGTACTTC. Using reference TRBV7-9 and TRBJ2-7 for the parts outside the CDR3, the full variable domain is DTGVSQNPRHKITKRGQNVTFRCDPISEHNRLYWYRQTLGQGPEFLTYFQNEAQLEKSRLLSDRFSAERPKGSFSTLEIQRTEQGDSAMYLCASSLTSGRSSYEQYFGPGTRLTVT.

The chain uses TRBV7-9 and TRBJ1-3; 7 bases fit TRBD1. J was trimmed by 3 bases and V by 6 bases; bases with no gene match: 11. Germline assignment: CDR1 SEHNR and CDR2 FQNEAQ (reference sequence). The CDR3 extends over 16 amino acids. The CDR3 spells CASRGTEIPRGNTIYF. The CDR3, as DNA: TGTGCCAGCAGGGGGACAGAAATCCCCCGTGGAAACACCATATATTTT.

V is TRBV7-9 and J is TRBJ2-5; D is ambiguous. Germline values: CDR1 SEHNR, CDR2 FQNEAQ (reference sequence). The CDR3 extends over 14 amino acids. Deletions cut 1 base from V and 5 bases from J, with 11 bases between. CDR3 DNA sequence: TGTGCCAGCAGCTTAGTAGACCTTGGGGAGACCCAGTACTTC. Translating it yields CASSLVDLGETQYF.